This passage covers 4 T cell receptor beta chains from one sample sequenced in a study of shared clonotypes between healthy human individuals. The naive CD8 fraction comprised CD45RO-negative cells positively selected for CCR7 and excluded terminally differentiated effector memory CD45RA+ cells. Assay: immunoSEQ multiplex PCR; the TCRdb copy retains only in-frame clones and omits some. The repertoire holds roughly 2,000,000 clones, with roughly 95% as singletons. The source material was naive CD8+ T cells from PBMCs. These receptors were obtained from a man aged 18 to 29 in good health. Some clones in this sample may be carry-over from other donors' samples.

J is TRBJ2-7 and V is TRBV15; 7 nucleotides agree with TRBD1. In germline, CDR1 is LNHNV, CDR2 YYDKDF (reference sequence). The CDR3 loop spans 15 amino acids. With V trimmed by 4 bases and J by 4 bases, 10 bases remained unmatched. Written as DNA, the CDR3 is TGTGCCACCAGCACTGGACAGGCAGGTTGGTACGAGCAGTACTTC. The encoded protein is CATSTGQAGWYEQYF.

The chain employs TRBV6-6 and TRBJ1-2; TRBD1 aligns across 8 bases. CDR3 length: 15 residues. J lost 4 bases, V lost 3 bases, and 7 bases had no gene match. In germline, CDR1 is MNHNY, CDR2 SVGAGI (reference sequence). CDR3 in amino acids: CASSYRTGLVYGYTF. CDR3 DNA sequence: TGTGCCAGCAGTTATCGGACAGGGCTCGTCTATGGCTACACCTTC.

The chain joins TRBV5-3 to TRBJ1-2, with D maybe TRBD1 (5 bases). TRBV5-3 is designated an ORF whose function remains uncertain. The CDR3 is 12 residues long. The V gene lost 1 base and the J gene lost 6 bases, with 7 bases spanning the gap. CDR3 loop: CARSLRGNGYTF. In DNA, the CDR3 is TGTGCCAGAAGCTTGAGGGGAAATGGCTACACCTTC.

The CDR3 loop reads CTSSPRAGRLDTQYF. The CDR3 DNA follows: TGCACCAGCAGCCCCCGAGCGGGGAGGTTGGATACGCAGTATTTT. The chain carries TRBV1 and TRBJ2-3; the table's D call TRBD2 went unverified against the DNA. TRBV1 represents a pseudogene. The CDR3 runs to 15 residues.